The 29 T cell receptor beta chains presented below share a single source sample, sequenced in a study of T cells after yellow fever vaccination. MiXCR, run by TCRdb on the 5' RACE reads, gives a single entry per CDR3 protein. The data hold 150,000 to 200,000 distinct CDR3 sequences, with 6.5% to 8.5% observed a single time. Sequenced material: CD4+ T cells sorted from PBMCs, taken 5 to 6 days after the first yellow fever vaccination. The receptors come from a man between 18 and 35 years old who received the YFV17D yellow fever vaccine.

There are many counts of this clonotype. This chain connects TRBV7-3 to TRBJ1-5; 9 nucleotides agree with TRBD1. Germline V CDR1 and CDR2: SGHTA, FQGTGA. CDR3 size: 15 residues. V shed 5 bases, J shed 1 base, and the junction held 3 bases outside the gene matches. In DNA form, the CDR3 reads TGTGCCAGCAGCGGACAGGGGACGAGCAATCAGCCCCAGCATTTT. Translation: CASSGQGTSNQPQHF.

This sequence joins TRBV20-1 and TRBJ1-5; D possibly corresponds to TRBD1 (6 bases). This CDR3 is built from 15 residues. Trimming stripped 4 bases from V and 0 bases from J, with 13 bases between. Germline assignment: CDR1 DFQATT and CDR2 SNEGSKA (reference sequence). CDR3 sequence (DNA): TGCAGTGCTATCACCAGGGGTTTTAGCAATCAGCCCCAGCATTTT. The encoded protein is CSAITRGFSNQPQHF.

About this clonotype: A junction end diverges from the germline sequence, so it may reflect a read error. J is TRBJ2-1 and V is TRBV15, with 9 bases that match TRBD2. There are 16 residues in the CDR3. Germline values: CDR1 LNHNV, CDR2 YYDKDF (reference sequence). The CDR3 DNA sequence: TGTGACACCAGCAGAGTCGGCGGGGGGGCCGGGAATGAGCAGTTCTTC. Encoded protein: CDTSRVGGGAGNEQFF.

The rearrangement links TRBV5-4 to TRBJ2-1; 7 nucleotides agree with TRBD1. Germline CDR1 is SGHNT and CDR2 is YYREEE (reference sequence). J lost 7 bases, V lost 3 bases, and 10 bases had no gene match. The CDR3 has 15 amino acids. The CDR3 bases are TGTGCCAGCAGCTCAGGACAGGACGTCGGGAATGAGCAGTTCTTC. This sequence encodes CASSSGQDVGNEQFF.

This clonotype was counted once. The CDR3 nucleotides are TGCGCCAGCCGTCCCGGGACAGGGGTTGGCGAGACCCAGTACTTC. Translating it yields CASRPGTGVGETQYF. The chain uses TRBV10-2 and TRBJ2-5, with TRBD1 matching 10 bases. This CDR3 has 15 amino acids. Germline V gives CDR1 WSHSY, CDR2 SAAADI. V shed 8 bases, J shed 5 bases, and the junction held 11 bases outside the gene matches.

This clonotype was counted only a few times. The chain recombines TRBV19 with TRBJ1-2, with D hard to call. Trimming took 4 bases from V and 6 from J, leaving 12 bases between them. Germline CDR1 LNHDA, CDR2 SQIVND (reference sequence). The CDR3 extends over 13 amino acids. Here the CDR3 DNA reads TGTGCCAGTAGTACCGCCAAGACCCATGGCTACACCTTC. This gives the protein CASSTAKTHGYTF.

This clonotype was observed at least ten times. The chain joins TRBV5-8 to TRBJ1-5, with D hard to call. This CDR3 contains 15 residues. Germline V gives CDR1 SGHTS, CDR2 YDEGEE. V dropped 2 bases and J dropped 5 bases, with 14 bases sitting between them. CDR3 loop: CASSFLSGEDQPQHF. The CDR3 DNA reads TGTGCCAGCAGCTTTTTGTCAGGCGAGGATCAGCCCCAGCATTTT.

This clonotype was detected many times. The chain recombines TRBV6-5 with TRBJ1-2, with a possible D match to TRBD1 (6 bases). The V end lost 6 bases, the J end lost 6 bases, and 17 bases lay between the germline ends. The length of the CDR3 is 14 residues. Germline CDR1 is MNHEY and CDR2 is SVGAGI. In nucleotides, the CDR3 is TGTGCCAGCAGGACGGGACAAAATTTGCATGGCTACACCTTC. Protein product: CASRTGQNLHGYTF.

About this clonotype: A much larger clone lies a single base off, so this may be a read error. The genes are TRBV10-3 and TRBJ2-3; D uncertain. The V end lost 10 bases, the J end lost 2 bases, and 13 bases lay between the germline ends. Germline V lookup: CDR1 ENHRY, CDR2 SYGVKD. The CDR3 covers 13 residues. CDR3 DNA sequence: TGTGCCACCTCTTCAAGTGACACAGATACGCAGTATTTT. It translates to CATSSSDTDTQYF.

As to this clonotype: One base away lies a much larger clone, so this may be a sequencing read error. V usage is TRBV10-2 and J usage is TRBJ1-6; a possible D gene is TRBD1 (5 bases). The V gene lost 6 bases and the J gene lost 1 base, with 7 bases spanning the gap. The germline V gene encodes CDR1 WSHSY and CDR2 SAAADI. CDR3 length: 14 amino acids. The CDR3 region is CASRNRSYNSPLHF. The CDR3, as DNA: TGCGCCAGCAGAAACAGGTCCTATAATTCACCCCTCCACTTT.

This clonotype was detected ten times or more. CDR3 sequence reads: CASTALPVREQFF. The CDR3 bases are TGTGCCAGCACCGCCCTTCCGGTGCGCGAGCAGTTCTTC. The rearrangement uses TRBV11-2 and TRBJ2-1, with D unresolved. Germline V CDR1 and CDR2: SGHAT, FQNNGV. This CDR3 spans 13 amino acids. Trimming removed 7 bases at V and 10 bases at J, with 17 bases between. Full variable domain (remainder filled in from reference TRBV11-2 and TRBJ2-1): EAGVAQSPRYKIIEKRQSVAFWCNPISGHATLYWYQQILGQGPKLLIQFQNNGVVDDSQLPKDRFSAERLKGVDSTLKIQPAKLEDSAVYLCASTALPVREQFFGPGTRLTVL.

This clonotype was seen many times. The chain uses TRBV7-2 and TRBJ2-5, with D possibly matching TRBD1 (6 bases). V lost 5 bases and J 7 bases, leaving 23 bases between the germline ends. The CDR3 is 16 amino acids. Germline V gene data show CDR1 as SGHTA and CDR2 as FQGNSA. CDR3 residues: CASSPRGTPRLGTQYF. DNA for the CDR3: TGTGCCAGCAGCCCAAGGGGGACACCCCGGTTGGGGACCCAGTACTTC.

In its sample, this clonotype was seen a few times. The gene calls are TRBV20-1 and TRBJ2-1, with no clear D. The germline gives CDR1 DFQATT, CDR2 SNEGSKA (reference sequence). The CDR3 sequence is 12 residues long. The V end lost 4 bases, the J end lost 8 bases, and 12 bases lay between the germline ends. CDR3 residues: CSAIGRQHEQFF. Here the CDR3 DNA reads TGCAGTGCTATCGGACGCCAGCATGAGCAGTTCTTC.

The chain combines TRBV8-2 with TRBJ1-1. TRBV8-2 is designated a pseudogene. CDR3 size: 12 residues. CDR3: CGGPSMNTEAFF. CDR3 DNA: TGTGGGGGCCCCTCGATGAACACTGAAGCTTTCTTT.

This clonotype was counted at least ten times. The CDR3 DNA sequence: TGTGCCAGCAGCCTCCTAGGGTGGCGAGAGACCCAGTACTTC. Encoded protein: CASSLLGWRETQYF. This chain joins TRBV7-2 and TRBJ2-5; D is unclear. CDR1 and CDR2 (germline): SGHTA, FQGNSA. V dropped 5 bases and J dropped 4 bases, with 14 bases sitting between them. This CDR3 has 14 amino acids.

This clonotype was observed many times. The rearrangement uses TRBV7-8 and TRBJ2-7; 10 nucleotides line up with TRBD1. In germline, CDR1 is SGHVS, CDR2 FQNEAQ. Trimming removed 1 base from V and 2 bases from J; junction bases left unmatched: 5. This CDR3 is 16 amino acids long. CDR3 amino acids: CASSLGTGQGTYEQYV. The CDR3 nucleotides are TGTGCCAGCAGCTTAGGAACGGGACAGGGGACCTACGAGCAGTACGTC.

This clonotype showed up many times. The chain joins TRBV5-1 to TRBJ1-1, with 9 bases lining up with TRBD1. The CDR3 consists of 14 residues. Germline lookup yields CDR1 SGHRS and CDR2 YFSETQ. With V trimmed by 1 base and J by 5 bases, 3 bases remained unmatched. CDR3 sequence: CASSLLQGATEAFF. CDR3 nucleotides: TGCGCCAGCAGCTTGCTACAGGGGGCAACTGAAGCTTTCTTT.

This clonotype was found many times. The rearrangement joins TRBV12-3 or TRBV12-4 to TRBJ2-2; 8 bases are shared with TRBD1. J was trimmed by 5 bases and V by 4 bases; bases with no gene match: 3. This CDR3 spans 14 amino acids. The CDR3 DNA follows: TGTGCCAGCAGTTCATACAGGGGGACCGGGGAGCTGTTTTTT. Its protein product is CASSSYRGTGELFF.

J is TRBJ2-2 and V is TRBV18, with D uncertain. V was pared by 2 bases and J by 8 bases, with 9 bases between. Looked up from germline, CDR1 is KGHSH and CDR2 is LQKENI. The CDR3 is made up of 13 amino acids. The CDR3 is CASSPVVTGELFF. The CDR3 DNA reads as TGTGCCAGCTCACCAGTCGTAACAGGGGAGCTGTTTTTT.

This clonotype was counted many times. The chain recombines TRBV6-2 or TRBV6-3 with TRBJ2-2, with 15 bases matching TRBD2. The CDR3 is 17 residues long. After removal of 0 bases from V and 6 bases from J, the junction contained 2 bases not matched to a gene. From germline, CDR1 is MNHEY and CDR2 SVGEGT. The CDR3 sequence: CASSYSGTSGGSGELFF. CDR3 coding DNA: TGTGCCAGCAGTTACTCCGGGACTAGCGGGGGGTCCGGGGAGCTGTTTTTT.

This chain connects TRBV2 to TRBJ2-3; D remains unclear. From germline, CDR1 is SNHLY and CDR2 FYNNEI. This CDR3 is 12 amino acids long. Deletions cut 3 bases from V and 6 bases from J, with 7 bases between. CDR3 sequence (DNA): TGTGCCAGCAGTGAGTCCTGGGATACGCAGTATTTT. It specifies CASSESWDTQYF.

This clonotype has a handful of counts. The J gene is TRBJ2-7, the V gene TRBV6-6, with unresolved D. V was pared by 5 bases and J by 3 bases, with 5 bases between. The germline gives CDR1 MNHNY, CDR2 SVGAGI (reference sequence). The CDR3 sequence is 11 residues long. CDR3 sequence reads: CASSNNYEQYV. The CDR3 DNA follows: TGTGCCAGCAGTAACAACTACGAGCAGTACGTC.

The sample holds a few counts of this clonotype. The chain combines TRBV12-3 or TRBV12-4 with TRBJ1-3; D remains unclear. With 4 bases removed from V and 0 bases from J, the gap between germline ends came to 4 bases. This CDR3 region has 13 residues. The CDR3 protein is CASSYRSGNTIYF. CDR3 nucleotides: TGTGCCAGCAGTTACCGCTCTGGAAACACCATATATTTT.

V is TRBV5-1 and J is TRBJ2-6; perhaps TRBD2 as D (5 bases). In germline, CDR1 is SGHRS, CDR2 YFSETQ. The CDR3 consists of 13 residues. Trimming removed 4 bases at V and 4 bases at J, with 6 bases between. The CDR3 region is CASSPGGANVLTF. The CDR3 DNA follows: TGCGCCAGCAGCCCGGGGGGGGCCAACGTCCTGACTTTC.

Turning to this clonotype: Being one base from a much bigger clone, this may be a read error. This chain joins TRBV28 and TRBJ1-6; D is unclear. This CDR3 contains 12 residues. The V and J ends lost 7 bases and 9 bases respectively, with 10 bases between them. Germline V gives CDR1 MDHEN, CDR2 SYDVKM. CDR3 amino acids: CASTAEASPLHF. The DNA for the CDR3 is TGTGCCAGCACGGCTGAGGCTTCACCCCTCCACTTT.

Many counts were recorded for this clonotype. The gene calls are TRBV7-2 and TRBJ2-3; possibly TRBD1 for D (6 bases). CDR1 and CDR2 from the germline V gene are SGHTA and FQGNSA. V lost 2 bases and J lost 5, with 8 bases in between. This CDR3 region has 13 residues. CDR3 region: CASSLTGLDTQYF. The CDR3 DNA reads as TGTGCCAGCAGCTTAACAGGGTTAGATACGCAGTATTTT. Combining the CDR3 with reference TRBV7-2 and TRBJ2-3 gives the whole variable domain GAGVSQSPSNKVTEKGKDVELRCDPISGHTALYWYRQSLGQGLEFLIYFQGNSAPDKSGLPSDRFSAERTGGSVSTLTIQRTQQEDSAVYLCASSLTGLDTQYFGPGTRLTVL.

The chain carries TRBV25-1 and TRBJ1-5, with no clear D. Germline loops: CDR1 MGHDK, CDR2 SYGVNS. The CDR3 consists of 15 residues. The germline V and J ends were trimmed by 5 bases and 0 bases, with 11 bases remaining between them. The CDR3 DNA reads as TGTGCCAGCAGTCCCCGCTGGGTTAGCAATCAGCCCCAGCATTTT. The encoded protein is CASSPRWVSNQPQHF.

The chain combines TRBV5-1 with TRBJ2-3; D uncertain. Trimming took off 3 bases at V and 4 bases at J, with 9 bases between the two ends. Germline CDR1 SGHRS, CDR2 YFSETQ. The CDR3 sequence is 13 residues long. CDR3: CASSSRFSDTQYF. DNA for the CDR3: TGCGCCAGCAGCTCCCGATTCTCAGATACGCAGTATTTT.

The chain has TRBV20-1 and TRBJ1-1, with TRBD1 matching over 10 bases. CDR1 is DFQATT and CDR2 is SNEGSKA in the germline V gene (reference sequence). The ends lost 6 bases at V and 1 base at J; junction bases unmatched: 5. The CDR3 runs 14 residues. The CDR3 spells CSAPRQGANTEAFF. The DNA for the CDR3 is TGCAGTGCCCCCAGACAGGGGGCGAACACTGAAGCTTTCTTT.